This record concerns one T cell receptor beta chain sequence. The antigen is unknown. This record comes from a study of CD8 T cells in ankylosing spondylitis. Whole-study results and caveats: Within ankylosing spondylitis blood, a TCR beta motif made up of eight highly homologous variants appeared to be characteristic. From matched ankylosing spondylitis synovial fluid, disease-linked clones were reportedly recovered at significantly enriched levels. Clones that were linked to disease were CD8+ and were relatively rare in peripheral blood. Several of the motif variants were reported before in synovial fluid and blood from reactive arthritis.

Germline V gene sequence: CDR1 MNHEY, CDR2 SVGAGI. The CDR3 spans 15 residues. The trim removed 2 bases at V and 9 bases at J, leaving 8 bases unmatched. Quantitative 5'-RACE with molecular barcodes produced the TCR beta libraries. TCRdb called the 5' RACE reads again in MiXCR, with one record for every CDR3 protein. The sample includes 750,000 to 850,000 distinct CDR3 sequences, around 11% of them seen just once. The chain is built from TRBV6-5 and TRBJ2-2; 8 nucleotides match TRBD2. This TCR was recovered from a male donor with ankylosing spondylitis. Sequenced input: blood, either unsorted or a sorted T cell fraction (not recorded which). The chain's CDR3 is CASSYQNAGGRELFF. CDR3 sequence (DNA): TGTGCCAGCAGTTACCAAAACGCGGGAGGACGGGAGCTGTTTTTT.